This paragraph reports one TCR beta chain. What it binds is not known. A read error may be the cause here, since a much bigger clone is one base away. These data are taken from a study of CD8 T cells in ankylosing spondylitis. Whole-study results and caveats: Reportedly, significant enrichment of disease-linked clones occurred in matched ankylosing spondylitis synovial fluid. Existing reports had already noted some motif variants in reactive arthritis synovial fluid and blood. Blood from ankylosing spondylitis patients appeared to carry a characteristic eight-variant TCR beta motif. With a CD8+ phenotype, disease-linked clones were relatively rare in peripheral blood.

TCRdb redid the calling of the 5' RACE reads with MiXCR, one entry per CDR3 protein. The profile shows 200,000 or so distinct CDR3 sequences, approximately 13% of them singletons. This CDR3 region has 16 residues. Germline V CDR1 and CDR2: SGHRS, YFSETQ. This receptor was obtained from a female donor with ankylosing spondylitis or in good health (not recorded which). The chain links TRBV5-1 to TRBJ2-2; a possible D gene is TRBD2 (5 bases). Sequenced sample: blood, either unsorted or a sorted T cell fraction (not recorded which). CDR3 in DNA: TGCGCCAGCAGCTTGGCGAGCACTTTAGGATCCGGGGAGCTGTCTTTT. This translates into CASSLASTLGSGELSF.